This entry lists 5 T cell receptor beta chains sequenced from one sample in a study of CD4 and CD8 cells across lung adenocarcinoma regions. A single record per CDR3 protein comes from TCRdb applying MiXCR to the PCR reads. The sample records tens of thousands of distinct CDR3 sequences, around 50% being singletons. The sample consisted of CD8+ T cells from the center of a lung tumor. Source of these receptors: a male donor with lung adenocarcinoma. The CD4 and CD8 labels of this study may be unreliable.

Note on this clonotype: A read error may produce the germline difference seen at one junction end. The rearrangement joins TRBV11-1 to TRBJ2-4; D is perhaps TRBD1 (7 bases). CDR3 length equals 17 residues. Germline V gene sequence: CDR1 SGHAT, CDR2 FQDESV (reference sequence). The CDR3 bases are TGTGCCAGCAGCTCCGGAGACGGCGGGACAGCCAAAGACATCCAGTACTTC. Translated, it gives CASSSGDGGTAKDIQYF.

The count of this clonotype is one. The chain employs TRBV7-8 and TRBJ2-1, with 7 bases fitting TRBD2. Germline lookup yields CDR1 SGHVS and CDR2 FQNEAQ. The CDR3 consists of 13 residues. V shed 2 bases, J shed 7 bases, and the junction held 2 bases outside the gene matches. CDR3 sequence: CASSLLAANEQFF. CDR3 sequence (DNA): TGTGCCAGCAGCTTACTAGCGGCGAATGAGCAGTTCTTC. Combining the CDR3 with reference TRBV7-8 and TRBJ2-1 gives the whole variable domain GAGVSQSPRYKVAKRGQDVALRCDPISGHVSLFWYQQALGQGPEFLTYFQNEAQLDKSGLPSDRFFAERPEGSVSTLKIQRTQQEDSAVYLCASSLLAANEQFFGPGTRLTVL.

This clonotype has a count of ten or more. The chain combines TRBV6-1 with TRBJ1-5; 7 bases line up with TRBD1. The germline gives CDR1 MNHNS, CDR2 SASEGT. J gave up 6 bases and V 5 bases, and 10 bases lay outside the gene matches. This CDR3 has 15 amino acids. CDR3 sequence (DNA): TGTGCCAGCAGTCCGAGACAGGGAGGGACTCAGCCCCAGCATTTT. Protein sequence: CASSPRQGGTQPQHF.

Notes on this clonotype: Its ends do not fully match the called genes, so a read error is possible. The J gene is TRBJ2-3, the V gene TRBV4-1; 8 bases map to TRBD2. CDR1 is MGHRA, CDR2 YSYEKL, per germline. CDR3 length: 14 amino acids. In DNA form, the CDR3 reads TGCGCGGGCAGCGGGGGCGGGGCGCAGGATACCCAGTATTTC. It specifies CAGSGGGAQDTQYF.

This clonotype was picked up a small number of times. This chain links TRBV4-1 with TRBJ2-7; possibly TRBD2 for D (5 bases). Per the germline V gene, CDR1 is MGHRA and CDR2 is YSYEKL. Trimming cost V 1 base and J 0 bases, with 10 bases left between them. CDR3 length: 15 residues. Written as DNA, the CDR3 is TGCGCCAGCAGCCAAGTAGCGAGGAGCTCCTACGAGCAGTACTTC. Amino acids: CASSQVARSSYEQYF.